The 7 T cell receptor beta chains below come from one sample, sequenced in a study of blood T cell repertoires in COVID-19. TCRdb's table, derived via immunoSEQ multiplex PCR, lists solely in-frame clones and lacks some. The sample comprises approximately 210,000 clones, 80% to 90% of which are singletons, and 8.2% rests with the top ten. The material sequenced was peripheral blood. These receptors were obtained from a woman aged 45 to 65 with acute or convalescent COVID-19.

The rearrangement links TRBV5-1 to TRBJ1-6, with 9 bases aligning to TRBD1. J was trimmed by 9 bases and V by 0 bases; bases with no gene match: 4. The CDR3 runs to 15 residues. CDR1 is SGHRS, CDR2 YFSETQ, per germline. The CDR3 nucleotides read TGCGCCAGCAGCTTGGAAGGGACAGGGAGTTCACCCCTCCACTTT. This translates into CASSLEGTGSSPLHF.

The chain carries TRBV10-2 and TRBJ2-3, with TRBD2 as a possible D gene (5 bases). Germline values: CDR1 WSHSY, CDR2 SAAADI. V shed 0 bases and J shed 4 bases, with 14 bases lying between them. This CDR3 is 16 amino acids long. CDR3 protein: CASSESYLASADTQYF. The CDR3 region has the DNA TGCGCCAGCAGTGAGTCATACCTAGCAAGCGCAGATACGCAGTATTTT.

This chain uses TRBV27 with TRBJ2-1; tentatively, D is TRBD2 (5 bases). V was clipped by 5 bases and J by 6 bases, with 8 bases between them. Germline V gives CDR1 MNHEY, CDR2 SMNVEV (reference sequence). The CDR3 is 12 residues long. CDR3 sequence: CASSEGRNEQFF. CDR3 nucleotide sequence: TGTGCCAGCAGTGAGGGTCGCAATGAGCAGTTCTTC.

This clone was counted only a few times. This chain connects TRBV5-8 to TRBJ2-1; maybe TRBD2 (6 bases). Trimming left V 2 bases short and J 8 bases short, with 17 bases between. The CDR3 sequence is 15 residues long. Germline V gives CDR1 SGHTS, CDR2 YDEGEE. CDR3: CASSFRRRANDEQFF. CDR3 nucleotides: TGTGCCAGCAGCTTTAGGAGGAGGGCCAATGATGAGCAGTTCTTC.

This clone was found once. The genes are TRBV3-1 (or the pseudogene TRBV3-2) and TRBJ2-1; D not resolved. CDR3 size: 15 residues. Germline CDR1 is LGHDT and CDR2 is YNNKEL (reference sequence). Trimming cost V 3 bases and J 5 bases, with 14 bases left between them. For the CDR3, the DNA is TGTGCCAGCAGCCATGGTCGCAGAAATCACAATGAGCAGTTCTTC. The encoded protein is CASSHGRRNHNEQFF.

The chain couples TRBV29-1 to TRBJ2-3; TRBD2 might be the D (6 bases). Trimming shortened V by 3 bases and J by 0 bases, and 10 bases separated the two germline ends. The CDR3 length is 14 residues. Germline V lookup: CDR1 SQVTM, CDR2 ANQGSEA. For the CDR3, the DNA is TGCAGCGTTGAGACGGGACTGAGCACAGATACGCAGTATTTT. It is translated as CSVETGLSTDTQYF.

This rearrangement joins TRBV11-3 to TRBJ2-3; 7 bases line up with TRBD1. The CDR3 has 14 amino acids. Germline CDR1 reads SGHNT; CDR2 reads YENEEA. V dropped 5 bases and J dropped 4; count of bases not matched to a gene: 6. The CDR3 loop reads CASSPGQDPDTQYF. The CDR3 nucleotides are TGTGCCAGCAGCCCAGGACAGGACCCAGATACGCAGTATTTT.